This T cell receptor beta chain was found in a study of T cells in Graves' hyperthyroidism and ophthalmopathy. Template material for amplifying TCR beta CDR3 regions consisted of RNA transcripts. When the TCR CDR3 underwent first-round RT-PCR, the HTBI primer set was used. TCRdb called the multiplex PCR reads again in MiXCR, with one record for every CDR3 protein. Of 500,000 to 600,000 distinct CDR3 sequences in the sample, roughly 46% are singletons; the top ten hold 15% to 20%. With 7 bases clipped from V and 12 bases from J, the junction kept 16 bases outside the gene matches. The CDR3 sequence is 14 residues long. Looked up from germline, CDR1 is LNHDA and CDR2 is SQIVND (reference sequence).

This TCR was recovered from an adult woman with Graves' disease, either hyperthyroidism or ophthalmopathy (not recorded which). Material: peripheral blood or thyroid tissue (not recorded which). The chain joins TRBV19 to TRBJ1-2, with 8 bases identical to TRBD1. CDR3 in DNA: TGTGCCAGTACCCCCGGGACAGGCCTCTCTGGAAACACCTTC. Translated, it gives CASTPGTGLSGNTF.